One and the same sample provided the 17 T cell receptor beta chains below, sequenced in a study of immune characterization of retroperitoneal liposarcoma. TCRdb called the PCR reads again in MiXCR, with one record for every CDR3 protein. The data contain roughly 10,000 distinct CDR3 sequences, 25% to 35% of them singletons. The sequenced sample consisted of tumor tissue. These receptors came from a female donor with retroperitoneal liposarcoma.

At least ten counts were recorded for this clonotype. V gene TRBV6-1 combines with J gene TRBJ2-3; tentatively, D is TRBD1 or TRBD2 (5 bases each). Trimming shortened V by 5 bases and J by 4 bases, and 16 bases separated the two germline ends. Looked up from germline, CDR1 is MNHNS and CDR2 is SASEGT. This CDR3 contains 15 residues. CDR3 sequence (DNA): TGTGCCAGCAGTCTCGAGGGGTCGCGGGCAGATACGCAGTATTTT. This codes for CASSLEGSRADTQYF.

J is TRBJ2-7 and V is TRBV27; 7 positions match TRBD1. The V segment lost 5 bases and the J segment 0 bases; nucleotides outside the gene matches: 7. The germline V gene has CDR1 MNHEY and CDR2 SMNVEV (reference sequence). The length of the CDR3 is 15 residues. The CDR3 nucleotides are TGTGCCAGCAGTCCCTATACAGGGGCCTCCTACGAGCAGTACTTC. Translation gives CASSPYTGASYEQYF.

This clonotype has more than one count but fewer than ten. The DNA of the CDR3 is TGTGCCAGCGCCCGGGACAGGAACTATGGCTACACCTTC. Its protein is CASARDRNYGYTF. V is TRBV27 and J is TRBJ1-2; 8 bases agree with TRBD1. Germline CDR1 MNHEY, CDR2 SMNVEV (reference sequence). V shed 8 bases and J 2 bases; nucleotides not matched to a gene: 4. This CDR3 is 13 amino acids long.

In this sample, this clonotype turned up once. A junction boundary mismatches the germline segment, possibly from a read error. The chain joins TRBV5-3 to TRBJ1-1; D unresolved. TRBV5-3 is an ORF; its function is uncertain. CDR3 length: 13 amino acids. The CDR3 bases are TGTGCCAGCAGCTTGAACCGGCCGGCTGAAGCTTTCTTT. Protein product: CASSLNRPAEAFF.

This clonotype is medium-sized within its sample. The rearrangement links TRBV6-6 to TRBJ1-1; possible D gene TRBD1, 5 bases. Trimming took 2 bases from V and 0 from J, leaving 10 bases between them. Germline CDR1 MNHNY, CDR2 SVGAGI (reference sequence). The CDR3 has 15 amino acids. The CDR3 bases are TGTGCCAGCAGTTACGCAGGGATCATGAACACTGAAGCTTTCTTT. It translates to CASSYAGIMNTEAFF.

V and J are TRBV12-3 or TRBV12-4 and TRBJ1-1; no reliable D call. This CDR3 has 14 amino acids. V was clipped by 3 bases and J by 1 base, with 9 bases between them. CDR3 DNA sequence: TGTGCCAGCAGTTTTATCGCTGCGAACACTGAAGCTTTCTTT. Translating gives CASSFIAANTEAFF.

The rearrangement joins TRBV6-1 to TRBJ2-6; no reliable D call. V lost 6 bases and J lost 0, with 15 bases in between. The CDR3 runs to 17 residues. The germline gives CDR1 MNHNS, CDR2 SASEGT. The CDR3: CASRGQSSNSGANVLTF. DNA for the CDR3: TGTGCCAGCAGAGGGCAGAGCTCGAACTCTGGGGCCAACGTCCTGACTTTC.

This sequence joins TRBV10-2 and TRBJ1-6, with D unresolved. This CDR3 is 13 amino acids long. Germline V gives CDR1 WSHSY, CDR2 SAAADI. Trimming left V 0 bases short and J 5 bases short, with 2 bases between. The CDR3 loop reads CASSESDNSPLHF. CDR3 nucleotide sequence: TGCGCCAGCAGTGAGTCAGATAATTCACCCCTCCACTTT.

DNA of the CDR3: TGTGCCAGCAGTTTAGGGGGACAGGCGGGTGACGAGCAGTACTTC. This encodes CASSLGGQAGDEQYF. The genes are TRBV27 and TRBJ2-7; 8 nucleotides align to TRBD1. V trimming: 2 bases; J trimming: 5 bases; junction bases outside the gene matches: 8. This CDR3 is 15 amino acids long. Germline V CDR1 and CDR2: MNHEY, SMNVEV (reference sequence).

This clonotype was seen only a few times. The J gene is TRBJ1-2, the V gene TRBV11-1, with no clear D. V lost 1 base and J 4 bases, leaving 10 bases between the germline ends. The CDR3 length is 14 residues. Germline CDR1 reads SGHAT; CDR2 reads FQDESV (reference sequence). This chain's CDR3 is CASSLVRTTYGYTF. In DNA form, the CDR3 reads TGTGCCAGCAGCTTAGTACGGACGACCTATGGCTACACCTTC.

By share of the sample, this clonotype is medium-sized (0.01 to 0.1%). The rearrangement joins TRBV27 to TRBJ2-1; 7 bases fit TRBD1. The J call may not be correct, given that the DNA end is closer to TRBJ2-7. The CDR3 extends over 13 amino acids. Germline CDR1 reads MNHEY; CDR2 reads SMNVEV (reference sequence). The CDR3 protein is CASRTGATNEQYF. CDR3 nucleotides: TGTGCCAGCAGAACAGGGGCCACTAATGAGCAGTACTTC.

This clonotype was observed at least ten times. The chain combines TRBV6-6 with TRBJ2-7, with TRBD1 matching 10 bases. This CDR3 comprises 14 residues. J lost 2 bases, V lost 2 bases, and 0 bases had no gene match. Per germline, CDR1 MNHNY and CDR2 SVGAGI (reference sequence). In DNA form, the CDR3 reads TGTGCCAGCAGTTACGGACAGGGGGCCTACGAGCAGTACTTC. Protein product: CASSYGQGAYEQYF.

This clonotype is medium-sized (0.01 to 0.1%) by share. The rearrangement joins TRBV6-1 to TRBJ2-3, with 10 bases aligning to TRBD2. Trimming took 9 bases from V and 2 from J; bases not matched to a gene: 5. Germline V CDR1 and CDR2: MNHNS, SASEGT. This CDR3 contains 14 residues. CDR3 amino acids: CASLSGGLTDTQYF. The CDR3 bases are TGTGCCAGTCTTAGCGGGGGGCTCACAGATACGCAGTATTTT.

Within the sample, this clonotype is medium-sized (0.01 to 0.1%). The J gene is TRBJ2-4, the V gene TRBV7-2; TRBD2 matches 7 bases. Germline values: CDR1 SGHTA, CDR2 FQGNSA. This CDR3 is built from 16 residues. With V trimmed by 3 bases and J by 2 bases, 7 bases remained unmatched. The CDR3 loop reads CASSLSAGVTKNIQYF. CDR3 bases: TGTGCCAGCAGCTTGTCTGCGGGAGTTACCAAAAACATTCAGTACTTC.

This sequence joins TRBV6-1 and TRBJ2-3; D is possibly TRBD1 (6 bases). Germline V lookup: CDR1 MNHNS, CDR2 SASEGT. Trimming stripped 1 base from V and 14 bases from J, with 22 bases between. This CDR3 is built from 15 residues. The CDR3 DNA is TGTGCCAGCAGTGAAGGGTCAGGGGCCCAAGAGACCCGGTATTTT. Its protein is CASSEGSGAQETRYF.

The chain couples TRBV7-6 to TRBJ2-5; 7 bases agree with TRBD1. The CDR3 covers 15 residues. Germline V lookup: CDR1 SGHVS, CDR2 FNYEAQ. With 4 bases clipped from V and 6 bases from J, the junction kept 11 bases outside the gene matches. The CDR3, as DNA: TGTGCCAGCAGCTCACCGGGACAGAGAGTGCAGACCCAGTACTTC. Translation gives CASSSPGQRVQTQYF.

V and J are TRBV6-4 and TRBJ2-4; 8 bases fit TRBD1. In germline, CDR1 is MRHNA, CDR2 SNTAGT. This CDR3 has 17 amino acids. The V and J ends lost 2 bases and 13 bases, in that order; junction bases with no gene match: 19. The CDR3 sequence is CASSDTGKRQGSGEQYF. The DNA for the CDR3 is TGTGCCAGCAGTGACACCGGAAAGAGACAGGGGAGCGGTGAGCAGTACTTC.